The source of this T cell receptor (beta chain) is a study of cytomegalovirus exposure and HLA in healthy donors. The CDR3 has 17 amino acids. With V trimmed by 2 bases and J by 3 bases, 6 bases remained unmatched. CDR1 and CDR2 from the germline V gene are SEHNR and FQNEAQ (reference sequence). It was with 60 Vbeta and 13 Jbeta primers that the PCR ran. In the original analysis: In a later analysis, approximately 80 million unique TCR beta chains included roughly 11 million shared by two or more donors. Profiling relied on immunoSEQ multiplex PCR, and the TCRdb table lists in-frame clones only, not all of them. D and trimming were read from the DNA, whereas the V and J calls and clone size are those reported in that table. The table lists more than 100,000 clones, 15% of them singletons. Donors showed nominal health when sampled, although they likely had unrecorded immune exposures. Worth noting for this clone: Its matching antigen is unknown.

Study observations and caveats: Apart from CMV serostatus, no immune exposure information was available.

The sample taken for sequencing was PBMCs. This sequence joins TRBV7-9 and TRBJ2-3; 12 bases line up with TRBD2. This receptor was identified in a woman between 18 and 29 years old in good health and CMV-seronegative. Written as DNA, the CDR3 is TGTGCCAGCAGCTTATCTTCTGGACTAGCGGGGACAGATACGCAGTATTTT. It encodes CASSLSSGLAGTDTQYF.